This TCR beta chain emerged from a study of cytomegalovirus exposure and HLA in healthy donors. General observations from the study: Some V segments (TRBV6-2 and TRBV6-3 among them) were excluded as indistinguishable. When analyzed later, a missense DCLRE1C variant was found to be linked to TCR beta V- and J-gene trimming.

It was with 60 Vbeta and 13 Jbeta primers that the PCR ran. TCRdb's copy holds only in-frame clones and misses some; the assay was immunoSEQ multiplex PCR. The sample carries 90,000 to 150,000 clones, 77% recorded once. On this clone: Antigen unknown.

The CDR3 is 18 residues long. Germline V gene lookup returns CDR1 MRHNA and CDR2 SNTAGT. The germline V and J ends were trimmed by 1 base and 3 bases, with 21 bases remaining between them. Sequencing was carried out using PBMCs. This chain links TRBV6-4 with TRBJ1-1; D call uncertain. The receptor was derived from a middle-aged man in good health and CMV-seropositive. CDR3: CASSDYRGEDGGDTEAFF. In nucleotides, the CDR3 is TGTGCCAGCAGTGACTACCGGGGAGAGGACGGCGGGGACACTGAAGCTTTCTTT.